This T cell receptor beta chain was recovered during a study of tumor-infiltrating lymphocytes in primary liver carcinoma. Study context: Roughly 3.5 to 7.13 million productive TCRbeta reads were obtained per sample, with similar numbers across tissue types.

The tissue used was unsorted bulk material of 20-30 mg. RNA and DNA were co-extracted from it with the AllPrep DNA/RNA mini kit. Patients had primary liver carcinoma treated by surgical resection. Germline CDR1 reads MGHRA; CDR2 reads YSYEKL. The CDR3 is 17 residues long. Points on this clonotype: Its ends do not fully match the called genes, so a read error is possible.

The investigators made TCR beta cDNA from approximately 0.5 ug total RNA, using a constant-region primer. Investigators got TCR beta libraries out of three nested multiplex PCR rounds, done with slightly modified ARM-PCR. Both of the initial two PCR rounds ran for nine to ten cycles and employed TRBV1-TRBV30 forward primers alongside a C-beta reverse primer. Via MiXCR, TCRdb re-called the multiplex PCR reads, giving one row per CDR3 protein. The sample consists of around 120,000 distinct CDR3 sequences, around 70% of them appearing once. This chain joins TRBV4-1 and TRBJ1-6; perhaps TRBD1 as D (5 bases). The sequence derives from a woman aged 55-69 years with primary liver carcinoma and hepatitis B virus infection. Sequenced input: tumor-adjacent normal liver tissue. CDR3 protein: CASSQDSGGLSNSPLHF. CDR3 bases: TGTGCCAGCAGCCAAGACAGTGGCGGGCTTTCCAATTCACCCCTCCACTTT.